The rows below give T cell receptor beta chains drawn from one sample of a study of blood T cells in healthy people across ages. Using its own MiXCR run on the 5' RACE reads, TCRdb lists one record per CDR3 protein. The sample carries hundreds of thousands of distinct CDR3 sequences, around half recorded once. The sequenced sample was blood. All receptors come from a woman aged 55-69 years in good health. Both conserved end residues are part of each CDR3. D genes are given only for firm matches. For some rows the clone size is stated as once, few or many, or as a class when expanded; others skip it.

j_call v_call d_call clone_size cdr3_aa cdr3_nt
TRBJ2-5 TRBV20-1 NA few CSASPVLSGIEETQYF TGCAGTGCTAGCCCGGTTCTTTCTGGGATCGAAGAGACCCAGTACTTC
TRBJ2-3 TRBV5-1 NA NA CASSLMPIGPKEDTQYF TGCGCCAGCAGCTTGATGCCGATCGGGCCCAAGGAAGATACGCAGTATTTT
TRBJ2-5 TRBV29-1 NA few CSVVNREEQYF TGCAGCGTTGTAAACAGGGAAGAGCAGTACTTC
TRBJ1-4 TRBV7-9 TRBD1 NA CASSHQTGWDEKLFF TGTGCCAGCAGCCACCAGACAGGGTGGGATGAAAAACTGTTTTTT
TRBJ2-1 TRBV4-3 TRBD2 NA CASSQDSPQAKREGVKEQFF TGCGCCAGCAGCCAAGATAGTCCCCAGGCAAAGCGGGAGGGTGTGAAGGAGCAGTTCTTC
TRBJ2-7 TRBV20-1 TRBD2 NA CSARLAGIYEQYF TGCAGTGCTAGACTAGCGGGAATCTACGAGCAGTACTTC
TRBJ2-7 TRBV5-1 TRBD2 NA CASSTLAGDYEQYF TGCGCCAGCAGCACACTAGCGGGGGACTACGAGCAGTACTTC
TRBJ2-3 TRBV20-1 TRBD1 NA CSARNHRGQDTQYF TGCAGTGCTAGAAATCACAGGGGGCAAGATACGCAGTATTTT
TRBJ2-1 TRBV30 NA NA CAWGINEQFF TGTGCCTGGGGAATCAATGAGCAGTTCTTC
TRBJ2-3 TRBV9 NA NA CASSVQGIADTQYF TGTGCCAGCAGCGTCCAGGGGATCGCAGATACGCAGTATTTT
TRBJ2-5 TRBV29-1 TRBD2 NA CSVALTSGREETQYF TGCAGCGTCGCACTGACTAGCGGGAGGGAAGAGACCCAGTACTTC
TRBJ2-7 TRBV20-1 NA NA CSANRDAYEQYF TGCAGTGCTAACAGGGATGCCTACGAGCAGTACTTC
TRBJ1-1 TRBV4-3 NA NA CASSRLGVETEAFF TGCGCCAGCAGCCGCTTGGGGGTCGAAACTGAAGCTTTCTTT
TRBJ2-1 TRBV20-1 TRBD2 NA CSASGLAGTSYNEQFF TGCAGTGCTTCGGGACTAGCGGGAACCTCCTACAATGAGCAGTTCTTC
TRBJ2-3 TRBV9 NA NA CASSVAVISATDTQYF TGTGCCAGCAGCGTAGCTGTGATCAGTGCTACAGATACGCAGTATTTT
TRBJ2-7 TRBV7-2 TRBD2 once CASSLLTSGLYF TGTGCCAGCAGCCTATTGACTAGCGGTTTGTACTTC
TRBJ2-7 TRBV3-1 NA NA CASSQDSHYEQYF TGTGCCAGCAGCCAAGATTCGCACTACGAGCAGTACTTC
TRBJ2-7 TRBV27 NA few CASRAAEPPYEQYF TGTGCCAGCAGAGCGGCAGAACCACCCTACGAGCAGTACTTC
TRBJ2-3 TRBV3-1 TRBD2 NA CASSQGLAGDCADTQYF TGTGCCAGCAGCCAAGGGCTAGCGGGAGATTGCGCAGATACGCAGTATTTT
TRBJ2-1 TRBV12-3/TRBV12-4 NA few CASKSRGEQFF TGTGCCAGCAAGAGCCGGGGTGAGCAGTTCTTC
TRBJ2-7 TRBV28 NA few CASSLTGADYEQYF TGTGCCAGCAGTTTAACGGGGGCAGATTACGAGCAGTACTTC
TRBJ2-3 TRBV24-1 TRBD2 NA CATSDRGLAGTDTQYF TGTGCCACCAGTGACCGGGGACTAGCGGGAACAGATACGCAGTATTTT
TRBJ2-7 TRBV5-5 NA NA CASSLASGGRWYEQYF TGTGCCAGCAGCTTGGCTTCCGGGGGCAGGTGGTACGAGCAGTACTTC
TRBJ2-1 TRBV20-1 NA few CSARTPGEETQFF TGCAGTGCTAGGACCCCGGGGGAGGAGACCCAGTTCTTC